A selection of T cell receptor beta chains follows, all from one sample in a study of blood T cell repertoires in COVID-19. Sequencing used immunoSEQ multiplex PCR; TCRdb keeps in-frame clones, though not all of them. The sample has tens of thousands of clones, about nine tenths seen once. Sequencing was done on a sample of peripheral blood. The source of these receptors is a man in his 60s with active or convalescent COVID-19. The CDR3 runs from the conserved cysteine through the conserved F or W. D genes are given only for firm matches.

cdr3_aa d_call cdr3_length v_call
CASSSDRETYEQYF TRBD1 14 TRBV5-1
CASSYLYGGAGAPIQYF TRBD2 17 TRBV6-2/TRBV6-3
CSAGGGTEAFF - 11 TRBV20-1
CASSLKTGGNTEAFF TRBD1 15 TRBV7-9
CASSPTSTSTGELFF - 15 TRBV7-9
CASRRQGGGYGYTF TRBD1 14 TRBV19
CASSFSNRDKYEQYF - 15 TRBV7-9
CASSSFWGPGQDTDTQYF TRBD1 18 TRBV5-1
CASSLRGGDRYTF - 13 TRBV7-9
CASSLGATGGDSPLHF TRBD1 16 TRBV5-1
CASSVAPQGAQDTQYF TRBD1 16 TRBV9
CASSFEGGGVNEQFF TRBD2 15 TRBV28
CASSEDHFLEAFF - 13 TRBV5-6
CASSADRAGANTEAFF TRBD1 16 TRBV5-1
CSASGDRGGEKLFF TRBD1 14 TRBV20-1
CSVTTGMNTEAFF TRBD1 13 TRBV29-1
CASSLAPGNNSPLHF - 15 TRBV7-6
CASSFEVGTGGLF TRBD1 13 TRBV7-9
CASSLGGLRPQYF - 13 TRBV7-2
CASSSGNYGYTF - 12 TRBV28
CASSSLAGGTGELFF TRBD2 15 TRBV5-4
CASTPRGRAGAYNEQFF - 17 TRBV6-2/TRBV6-3
CASSQGPNSRGYNSPLHF - 18 TRBV3-1/TRBV3-2
CASSGTSGGNEQFF TRBD2 14 TRBV7-9
CASSQGRNGGSPLHF - 15 TRBV3-1/TRBV3-2
CASSLGRRAGEQFF - 14 TRBV7-3
CASSLGRGLAFF - 12 TRBV7-9
CATSRGTLNTGELFF - 15 TRBV15
CASSLGAPSGNTIYF - 15 TRBV7-2
CASSLTSGGITDTQYF TRBD2 16 TRBV11-3
CASSTTIAGPEAFF - 14 TRBV18
CASSEVEGTEAFF - 13 TRBV2